This paragraph reports one T cell receptor (beta chain). Its specificity is unknown. Germline V gives CDR1 LNHDA, CDR2 SQIVND (reference sequence). V lost 7 bases and J 3 bases, leaving 12 bases between the germline ends. The CDR3 has 14 amino acids. The data are from a study of lymphopenia after photon versus proton radiotherapy. General observations from the study: After the lymphocyte nadir, photon-treated repertoires showed oligoclonal expansion, especially of CD8+ Temra cells. A bigger post-nadir fall in TCR diversity correlated inversely with survival time in deceased patients. Proton therapy kept repertoires fairly stable, unlike photons, which gained effector/memory cells.

Sequencing used immunoSEQ multiplex PCR; TCRdb keeps in-frame clones, though not all of them. Here the sample spans some 15,000 clones, approximately 82% being singletons. The specimen comprised peripheral blood, sampled from a patient treated with proton-based radiotherapy. The source is a man between 65 and 79 years old with pancreatic cancer. The chain is built from TRBV19 and TRBJ2-2; D gene unclear. The CDR3 coding sequence is TGTGCCAGTAAACTACTCCGATACACCGGGGAGCTGTTTTTT. Its protein is CASKLLRYTGELFF.